The 26 T cell receptor beta chains below all came from one sample that was sequenced in a study of blood T cell repertoires in COVID-19. Clones were read by immunoSEQ multiplex PCR, and TCRdb kept only the in-frame ones, dropping some. This sample carries tens of thousands of clones, 81% of them seen once, and the ten largest clones take roughly 4.8%. Sequenced input: peripheral blood. These receptors all stem from an elderly man with COVID-19, enrolled during active disease.

On this clone: The same CDR3 also results from other DNA sequences found in this sample. The rearrangement uses TRBV19 and TRBJ1-5, with 11 bases fitting TRBD1. CDR3 length: 13 amino acids. From germline, CDR1 is LNHDA and CDR2 SQIVND (reference sequence). The V gene end was trimmed by 5 bases and the J gene end by 6 bases; junction bases not matched to a gene: 0. The CDR3: CASSGTGGQPQHF. CDR3 nucleotides: TGTGCCAGTAGTGGGACAGGGGGTCAGCCCCAGCATTTT.

This clone was found a few times. The DNA of the CDR3 is TGTGCCAGTAAAGCGGGAGAGGGGGGTGAGCAGTTCTTC. Translation: CASKAGEGGEQFF. The rearrangement joins TRBV19 to TRBJ2-1; 8 bases match TRBD2. The CDR3 covers 13 residues. Germline CDR1 and CDR2: LNHDA and SQIVND (reference sequence). Trimming took 7 bases from V and 9 from J; bases not matched to a gene: 8.

The CDR3 spells CASSLYLGRGNSPLHF. CDR3 bases: TGTGCCAGCAGCTTGTATCTCGGCAGGGGTAATTCACCCCTCCACTTT. This chain connects TRBV5-6 to TRBJ1-6; perhaps TRBD1 as D (6 bases). This CDR3 contains 16 residues. Germline loops: CDR1 SGHDT, CDR2 YYEEEE. Trimming cost V 1 base and J 6 bases, with 14 bases left between them.

This clone was detected only a few times. The genes are TRBV11-2 and TRBJ2-7, with 7 bases that match TRBD1. This CDR3 spans 15 amino acids. Germline CDR1 SGHAT, CDR2 FQNNGV. V dropped 5 bases and J dropped 1; count of bases not matched to a gene: 8. The CDR3 DNA follows: TGTGCCAGCAGCACTTACAGGGGTTCATCCTACGAGCAGTACTTC. As protein: CASSTYRGSSYEQYF.

The chain has TRBV18 and TRBJ1-1; 7 nucleotides line up with TRBD1. V shed 1 base, J shed 4 bases, and the junction held 6 bases outside the gene matches. Germline V lookup: CDR1 KGHSH, CDR2 LQKENI. This CDR3 is 15 amino acids long. DNA of the CDR3: TGTGCCAGCTCACCACAGGGGGCGAAGAGCACTGAAGCTTTCTTT. Translated: CASSPQGAKSTEAFF.

V gene TRBV6-5 combines with J gene TRBJ2-1; 7 bases are shared with TRBD1. The germline V gene has CDR1 MNHEY and CDR2 SVGAGI. V lost 4 bases, J lost 3 bases, and 3 bases stayed unmatched. The CDR3 length is 14 residues. This CDR3 reads CASSSQGIYNEQFF. For the CDR3, the DNA is TGTGCCAGCAGTTCACAGGGGATCTACAATGAGCAGTTCTTC.

The rearrangement links TRBV29-1 to TRBJ2-5; 7 bases agree with TRBD1. CDR3 length equals 13 residues. Germline V lookup: CDR1 SQVTM, CDR2 ANQGSEA. V shed 6 bases, J shed 4 bases, and the junction held 8 bases outside the gene matches. The CDR3 here is CSVASGGGETQYF. Here the CDR3 DNA reads TGCAGCGTCGCGTCAGGGGGTGGAGAGACCCAGTACTTC.

This clone was detected once. The genes are TRBV19 and TRBJ2-7, with 7 nucleotides matching TRBD1. The germline V gene encodes CDR1 LNHDA and CDR2 SQIVND (reference sequence). This CDR3 is built from 13 residues. V gave up 5 bases and J gave up 2 bases; unmatched junction bases: 3. CDR3 nucleotides: TGTGCCAGTAGTCGGGGACAGACCTACGAGCAGTACTTC. This sequence encodes CASSRGQTYEQYF. The whole variable domain, filled in from reference TRBV19 and TRBJ2-7, reads DGGITQSPKYLFRKEGQNVTLSCEQNLNHDAMYWYRQDPGQGLRLIYYSQIVNDFQKGDIAEGYSVSREKKESFPLTVTSAQKNPTAFYLCASSRGQTYEQYFGPGTRLTVT.

The chain is built from TRBV5-1 and TRBJ2-4, with 10 bases matching TRBD1. J lost 8 bases, V lost 4 bases, and 6 bases had no gene match. Per the germline V gene, CDR1 is SGHRS and CDR2 is YFSETQ. CDR3 length: 14 residues. CDR3 sequence reads: CASSPTGGRDIQYF. The CDR3 DNA reads TGCGCCAGCAGCCCGACAGGGGGCAGAGACATTCAGTACTTC.

The chain recombines TRBV7-6 with TRBJ2-7, with 8 positions matching TRBD1. Germline CDR1 and CDR2: SGHVS and FNYEAQ. The CDR3 consists of 15 residues. J was trimmed by 3 bases and V by 1 base; bases with no gene match: 5. The CDR3 coding sequence is TGTGCCAGCAGCTTAGGGGACAGGCTGGACTACGAGCAGTACTTC. Its protein is CASSLGDRLDYEQYF. The variable domain in full, with the rest retrieved from reference TRBV7-6 and TRBJ2-7, is GAGVSQSPRYKVTKRGQDVALRCDPISGHVSLYWYRQALGQGPEFLTYFNYEAQQDKSGLPNDRFSAERPEGSISTLTIQRTEQRDSAMYRCASSLGDRLDYEQYFGPGTRLTVT.

The rearrangement uses TRBV5-1 and TRBJ1-4, with TRBD1 as a possible D gene (5 bases). The length of the CDR3 is 14 residues. The V and J ends lost 4 bases and 8 bases respectively, with 15 bases between them. Per germline, CDR1 SGHRS and CDR2 YFSETQ. As DNA, the CDR3 is TGCGCCAGCAGCCCACGGGAGGCAGGGGAAAAACTGTTTTTT. It translates to CASSPREAGEKLFF. The full variable domain, its missing parts supplied by reference TRBV5-1 and TRBJ1-4, is KAGVTQTPRYLIKTRGQQVTLSCSPISGHRSVSWYQQTPGQGLQFLFEYFSETQRNKGNFPGRFSGRQFSNSRSEMNVSTLELGDSALYLCASSPREAGEKLFFGSGTQLSVL.

The chain employs TRBV7-3 and TRBJ2-1; no firm D call. The CDR3 spans 15 residues. The V end was cut by 2 bases, the J end by 4 bases, with 12 bases between. Per the germline V gene, CDR1 is SGHTA and CDR2 is FQGTGA. For the CDR3, the DNA is TGTGCCAGCAGCTTATCTGTCGGTGTTTACAATGAGCAGTTCTTC. Encoded protein: CASSLSVGVYNEQFF.

This clone was observed a handful of times. The rearrangement links TRBV28 to TRBJ1-2; no firm D call. CDR1 is MDHEN and CDR2 is SYDVKM in the germline V gene. The CDR3 length is 14 residues. With 2 bases removed from V and 2 bases from J, the gap between germline ends came to 9 bases. The CDR3 spells CASSLAPINYGYTF. CDR3 nucleotide sequence: TGTGCCAGCAGTTTAGCTCCTATAAACTATGGCTACACCTTC.

The chain is built from TRBV7-3 and TRBJ2-6; the D gene is possibly TRBD2 (5 bases). The CDR3 is 19 amino acids. Germline CDR1 is SGHTA and CDR2 is FQGTGA. The V gene lost 1 base and the J gene lost 4 bases, with 20 bases spanning the gap. The CDR3, as DNA: TGTGCCAGCAGCTTAATCGGCGGGTTGCCTGCATCCGGGGCCAACGTCCTGACTTTC. This translates into CASSLIGGLPASGANVLTF.

The chain has TRBV6-5 and TRBJ2-5; TRBD1 aligns across 12 bases. CDR1 is MNHEY and CDR2 is SVGAGI in the germline V gene. V shed 5 bases, J shed 7 bases, and the junction held 2 bases outside the gene matches. The CDR3 is 13 residues long. CDR3 sequence reads: CASSRDRGLTQYF. The CDR3 DNA follows: TGTGCCAGCAGTCGGGACAGGGGGCTGACCCAGTACTTC.

The chain is built from TRBV9 and TRBJ2-2, with 9 bases identical to TRBD1. The J segment lost 0 bases and the V segment lost 5 bases, leaving 2 bases of the junction unmatched. The CDR3 is 15 amino acids. From germline, CDR1 is SGDLS and CDR2 YYNGEE. CDR3 nucleotides: TGTGCCAGCAGTGGACAGGGGTCGAACACCGGGGAGCTGTTTTTT. It encodes CASSGQGSNTGELFF.

The sample holds one count of this clone. This chain joins TRBV5-1 and TRBJ2-7, with D perhaps TRBD2 (5 bases). With 0 bases removed from V and 4 bases from J, the gap between germline ends came to 14 bases. The CDR3 is 15 residues long. Germline lookup yields CDR1 SGHRS and CDR2 YFSETQ. CDR3 nucleotide sequence: TGCGCCAGCAGCTTGGCCTATCAGTCGGGGTACGAGCAGTACTTC. The encoded protein is CASSLAYQSGYEQYF. The full variable domain, with the rest looked up from reference TRBV5-1 and TRBJ2-7, is KAGVTQTPRYLIKTRGQQVTLSCSPISGHRSVSWYQQTPGQGLQFLFEYFSETQRNKGNFPGRFSGRQFSNSRSEMNVSTLELGDSALYLCASSLAYQSGYEQYFGPGTRLTVT.

This sequence joins TRBV11-2 and TRBJ2-1; D is ambiguous. The CDR3 has 12 residues. V was trimmed by 5 bases and J by 5 bases, leaving 7 bases between them. The germline V gene has CDR1 SGHAT and CDR2 FQNNGV. CDR3 sequence reads: CASSARDNEQFF. DNA for the CDR3: TGTGCCAGCAGCGCGAGAGACAATGAGCAGTTCTTC.

The chain carries TRBV18 and TRBJ2-7; unclear D gene. Germline values: CDR1 KGHSH, CDR2 LQKENI. V shed 3 bases and J shed 2 bases, with 11 bases lying between them. This CDR3 is built from 14 residues. The CDR3 sequence: CASSPYDKTYEQYF. As DNA, the CDR3 is TGTGCCAGCTCACCTTATGACAAAACCTACGAGCAGTACTTC.

The chain employs TRBV3-1 (or the pseudogene TRBV3-2) and TRBJ1-3, with 7 bases matching TRBD1. V was pared by 4 bases and J by 0 bases, with 6 bases of the junction left unmatched. There are 16 residues in the CDR3. CDR1 and CDR2 from the germline V gene are LGHDT and YNNKEL (reference sequence). The CDR3 region has the DNA TGTGCCAGCAGCCGAAGTGACAGGGCCTCTGGAAACACCATATATTTT. Translation gives CASSRSDRASGNTIYF.

The CDR3, as DNA: TGTGCCAGCAGTTGGACAGAAAATCAGCCCCAGCATTTT. This translates into CASSWTENQPQHF. V usage is TRBV6-6 and J usage is TRBJ1-5; possibly TRBD1 for D (6 bases). This CDR3 has 13 amino acids. Looked up from germline, CDR1 is MNHNY and CDR2 is SVGAGI (reference sequence). Between the trimmed V and J ends, which lost 4 bases and 4 bases, there was a span of 8 bases.

In its sample, this clone is large. The V gene is TRBV7-9, the J gene TRBJ1-2; 10 bases are shared with TRBD1. The CDR3 has 13 residues. Germline V gives CDR1 SEHNR, CDR2 FQNEAQ (reference sequence). V trimming: 4 bases; J trimming: 6 bases; junction bases outside the gene matches: 2. The CDR3 here is CASSSTGGNGYTF. CDR3 DNA: TGTGCCAGCAGCTCGACAGGGGGCAATGGCTACACCTTC.

The genes are TRBV18 and TRBJ2-7; TRBD2 is a possible D gene (6 bases). V was clipped by 2 bases and J by 0 bases, with 8 bases between them. CDR1 and CDR2 from the germline V gene are KGHSH and LQKENI. The CDR3 is made up of 14 amino acids. CDR3: CASSPSGDSYEQYF. Here the CDR3 DNA reads TGTGCCAGCTCACCATCGGGAGACTCCTACGAGCAGTACTTC. Complete variable domain (other parts from reference TRBV18 and TRBJ2-7): NAGVMQNPRHLVRRRGQEARLRCSPMKGHSHVYWYRQLPEEGLKFMVYLQKENIIDESGMPKERFSAEFPKEGPSILRIQQVVRGDSAAYFCASSPSGDSYEQYFGPGTRLTVT.

This chain links TRBV7-2 with TRBJ2-1; 8 bases fit TRBD2. J was trimmed by 3 bases and V by 5 bases; bases with no gene match: 6. Germline loops: CDR1 SGHTA, CDR2 FQGNSA. The CDR3 is 15 residues long. This CDR3 reads CASSLRTSNYNEQFF. CDR3 in DNA: TGTGCCAGCAGCCTTAGGACTAGCAACTACAATGAGCAGTTCTTC.

V and J are TRBV6-4 and TRBJ2-1, with D unresolved. V was shortened by 8 bases and J by 2 bases, with 7 bases between the two germline ends. Germline CDR1 reads MRHNA; CDR2 reads SNTAGT. The CDR3 covers 12 residues. The CDR3 loop reads CASRGAYNEQFF. The CDR3 region has the DNA TGTGCCAGCCGAGGAGCCTACAATGAGCAGTTCTTC.

V gene TRBV5-1 combines with J gene TRBJ2-7; D unresolved. V shed 0 bases and J shed 6 bases, with 7 bases lying between them. The CDR3 contains 12 residues. Germline assignment: CDR1 SGHRS and CDR2 YFSETQ. In DNA, the CDR3 is TGCGCCAGCAGCTTGGAACTTCTCGAGCAGTACTTC. As protein: CASSLELLEQYF.